The 13 T cell receptor beta chains below were found in one sample sequenced in a study of T cell responses to AZD1222 COVID-19 vaccine. Assay: immunoSEQ multiplex PCR; the TCRdb copy retains only in-frame clones and omits some. In the table there are approximately 200,000 clones, over 70% of which are singletons. Source: peripheral blood, taken on day 0 of MenACWY control vaccination. These receptors were taken from an adult in good health.

A few counts support this clone. This chain uses TRBV3-1 (or the pseudogene TRBV3-2) with TRBJ2-7; 9 bases fit TRBD1. The length of the CDR3 is 14 residues. With 4 bases clipped from V and 3 bases from J, the junction kept 4 bases outside the gene matches. Per the germline V gene, CDR1 is LGHDT and CDR2 is YNNKEL (reference sequence). The chain's CDR3 is CASSPSTGGYEQYF. CDR3 DNA sequence: TGTGCCAGCAGCCCCTCGACAGGGGGCTACGAGCAGTACTTC.

The chain has TRBV27 and TRBJ2-2, with D unclear. Germline lookup yields CDR1 MNHEY and CDR2 SMNVEV (reference sequence). The CDR3 totals 13 residues. Trimming pared 5 bases from V and 4 bases from J, leaving 8 bases between. The CDR3 region has the DNA TGTGCCAGCAGTCCGACAACCACCGGGGAGCTGTTTTTT. This codes for CASSPTTTGELFF.

The count of this clone is one. The genes are TRBV7-9 and TRBJ2-5; 8 bases fit TRBD2. The germline CDR1 and CDR2 sequences are SEHNR and FQNEAQ (reference sequence). The CDR3 runs 18 residues. V gave up 4 bases and J gave up 5 bases; unmatched junction bases: 18. The CDR3 reads CASSSPAGAVRFTETQYF. The CDR3 bases are TGTGCCAGCAGCTCCCCAGCGGGGGCCGTAAGATTTACGGAGACCCAGTACTTC.

This chain's CDR3 is CASSPTAGGTYEQYF. DNA of the CDR3: TGTGCCAGCAGCCCAACGGCCGGTGGAACCTACGAGCAGTACTTC. The chain carries TRBV3-1 (or the pseudogene TRBV3-2) and TRBJ2-7; D not resolved. This CDR3 region has 15 residues. Trimming stripped 4 bases from V and 2 bases from J, with 15 bases between. Germline CDR1 reads LGHDT; CDR2 reads YNNKEL (reference sequence).

This chain connects TRBV6-6 to TRBJ1-3; the D is unclear. V lost 2 bases and J 0 bases, leaving 11 bases between the germline ends. This CDR3 has 16 amino acids. Germline assignment: CDR1 MNHNY and CDR2 SVGAGI (reference sequence). The CDR3 loop is CASSYANLGSGNTIYF. The CDR3 DNA reads as TGTGCCAGCAGTTACGCCAACCTAGGCTCTGGAAACACCATATATTTT.

The J gene is TRBJ2-4, the V gene TRBV9; 8 bases match TRBD1. There are 17 residues in the CDR3. Germline V gene data show CDR1 as SGDLS and CDR2 as YYNGEE. J gave up 3 bases and V 0 bases, and 8 bases lay outside the gene matches. The CDR3 loop reads CASSVDSGQGIKNIQYF. CDR3 nucleotide sequence: TGTGCCAGCAGCGTAGATAGCGGACAGGGCATCAAAAACATTCAGTACTTC.

The J gene is TRBJ1-2, the V gene TRBV28; TRBD1 agrees at 7 bases. Germline CDR1 MDHEN, CDR2 SYDVKM. The CDR3 runs 14 residues. V lost 5 bases, J lost 4 bases, and 7 bases stayed unmatched. The CDR3 sequence is CASSPQGFGYGYTF. The CDR3 DNA reads as TGTGCCAGCAGTCCACAGGGGTTTGGCTATGGCTACACCTTC.

The V call is TRBV7-9, the J call TRBJ1-3; no firm D call. In germline, CDR1 is SEHNR, CDR2 FQNEAQ (reference sequence). CDR3 size: 17 residues. With 5 bases removed from V and 3 bases from J, the gap between germline ends came to 20 bases. The CDR3 nucleotides read TGTGCCAGCAGCCGCACCACCGGGAGAGTCGGTGGAAACACCATATATTTT. Translated, it gives CASSRTTGRVGGNTIYF.

The chain combines TRBV4-1 with TRBJ2-7; no definite D call. Germline loops: CDR1 MGHRA, CDR2 YSYEKL. The CDR3 is made up of 14 amino acids. Trimming left V 0 bases short and J 4 bases short, with 10 bases between. The CDR3: CASSQDLRGYEQYF. CDR3 in DNA: TGCGCCAGCAGCCAAGACCTCCGCGGTTACGAGCAGTACTTC.

The chain is built from TRBV6-5 and TRBJ2-1; D is unclear. Germline V gene data show CDR1 as MNHEY and CDR2 as SVGAGI. V was trimmed by 2 bases and J by 7 bases, leaving 18 bases between them. The CDR3 spans 16 residues. The CDR3 DNA reads as TGTGCCAGCAGTTACGACTGGCCCTCGGTTAAGAATGAGCAGTTCTTC. It is translated as CASSYDWPSVKNEQFF.

The chain carries TRBV30 and TRBJ1-5, with D maybe TRBD1 (6 bases). Looked up from germline, CDR1 is GTSNPN and CDR2 is SVGIG (reference sequence). The CDR3 is 13 amino acids. V was shortened by 5 bases and J by 6 bases, with 14 bases between the two germline ends. CDR3 protein: CAWGYREGQPQHF. The CDR3 DNA follows: TGTGCCTGGGGTTACAGGGAGGGTCAGCCCCAGCATTTT.

The chain combines TRBV5-5 with TRBJ1-6, with D maybe TRBD1 (5 bases). The CDR3 extends over 18 amino acids. V gave up 2 bases and J gave up 0 bases, with 15 bases separating them. Germline V gene sequence: CDR1 SGHKS, CDR2 YYEKEE (reference sequence). CDR3 coding DNA: TGTGCCAGCAGCTTATTAGGGGAGCGGAGCTCCTATAATTCACCCCTCCACTTT. Amino acids: CASSLLGERSSYNSPLHF.

The chain employs TRBV6-5 and TRBJ2-7; the match to TRBD1 covers 9 bases. With V trimmed by 8 bases and J by 4 bases, 6 bases remained unmatched. From germline, CDR1 is MNHEY and CDR2 SVGAGI. The CDR3 covers 13 residues. In nucleotides, the CDR3 is TGTGCCAGCGTTCCGGGACAGGGTTACGAGCAGTACTTC. Translating gives CASVPGQGYEQYF.